The subject of this entry is one T cell receptor beta chain. The antigen remains unidentified. Method: immunoSEQ multiplex PCR; TCRdb's copy keeps in-frame clones and lacks some. This repertoire shows 90,000 to 120,000 clones, around nine tenths found once; its top ten account for 7% to 10%. The data stem from a study of T cell responses to AZD1222 COVID-19 vaccine. Findings of the study overall: Vaccine-related CD4 TCRs covered spike, predominating at 160-218 and 743-854. Per reports, nearly half of all spike-specific TCRs target regions that are unmutated in variants. The sample set comprised mostly white British donors with more females, and clonal diversity was possibly underestimated.

Germline V gene data show CDR1 as SGHNT and CDR2 as YENEEA. The CDR3 totals 14 residues. With 6 bases removed from V and 1 base from J, the gap between germline ends came to 13 bases. The sequenced sample was peripheral blood, obtained on day 0 of AZD1222 vaccination. This chain uses TRBV11-3 with TRBJ2-7; D unresolved. The receptor's source is an adult in good health. The CDR3: CASSSETQSYEQYF. Here the CDR3 DNA reads TGTGCCAGCAGTTCAGAGACCCAATCCTACGAGCAGTACTTC.